This T cell receptor beta chain emerged from a study of T cell responses to AZD1222 COVID-19 vaccine. Measured with immunoSEQ multiplex PCR; TCRdb has only the in-frame clones, and not every one. The data contain about 97,000 clones, approximately 90% of them singletons. The trim removed 6 bases at V and 4 bases at J, leaving 8 bases unmatched. This CDR3 comprises 14 residues. Germline CDR1 MDHEN, CDR2 SYDVKM. The clonotype was recovered from an adult in good health. Here the sequenced sample was peripheral blood, taken on day 0 of AZD1222 vaccination. V usage is TRBV28 and J usage is TRBJ1-1; 7 nucleotides agree with TRBD1. For the CDR3, the DNA is TGTGCCAGCAGGCCTTTCGCAGGGGGCACTGAAGCTTTCTTT. Translation: CASRPFAGGTEAFF.